This TCR beta chain was profiled in a study of cytomegalovirus exposure and HLA in healthy donors. General study findings and limits: The later analysis indicated that the majority of CMV-associated TCR beta chains appeared HLA-restricted. Overall, approximately 150 TCR beta chains were annotated as cytomegalovirus-associated.

In the case of this clone: Its matching antigen is unknown.

Both 60 Vbeta primers and 13 Jbeta primers went into the PCR. Some clones are missing from TCRdb's copy, which holds only in-frame ones; the method was immunoSEQ multiplex PCR. In the table there are more than 95,000 clones, about four fifths of which are singletons. There are 15 residues in the CDR3. V was clipped by 6 bases and J by 5 bases, with 20 bases between them. Germline CDR1 SGHRS, CDR2 YFSETQ. Material: PBMCs. The chain joins TRBV5-1 to TRBJ2-5, with D possibly TRBD1 on 7 matching bases. The sequence derives from a woman aged 70-85 years in good health and CMV-seropositive. The CDR3 loop reads CASTLEGTEGETQYF. CDR3 nucleotides: TGCGCCAGCACCCTGGAGGGGACAGAGGGGGAGACCCAGTACTTC.